This T cell receptor (beta chain) was documented in a study of blood T cell repertoires in COVID-19. This CDR3 comprises 14 residues. Per germline, CDR1 LNHDA and CDR2 SQIVND (reference sequence). J lost 3 bases, V lost 7 bases, and 7 bases had no gene match. Profiled with immunoSEQ multiplex PCR; TCRdb holds only in-frame clones, not every one. The sample has 75,000 or so clones, more than 75% seen once. The specimen sequenced was peripheral blood. This TCR was sampled from a man aged 60 to 69 with acute or convalescent COVID-19. The chain employs TRBV19 and TRBJ1-2; TRBD1 matches 8 bases. CDR3 residues: CASKLDRADYGYTF. CDR3 nucleotides: TGTGCCAGTAAATTGGACAGGGCGGACTATGGCTACACCTTC.